Below are 27 T cell receptor beta chains sequenced from a single sample in a study of cytomegalovirus exposure and HLA in healthy donors. PCR employed 60 Vbeta and 13 Jbeta primers. Profiling relied on immunoSEQ multiplex PCR, and the TCRdb table lists in-frame clones only, not all of them. The table has 150,000 or so clones, around four fifths seen once. The sample taken for sequencing was PBMCs. These TCRs come from a woman in her twenties or thirties in good health and CMV-seronegative.

The J gene is TRBJ1-6, the V gene TRBV19, with 8 nucleotides matching TRBD1. This CDR3 is built from 16 residues. J was trimmed by 8 bases and V by 3 bases; bases with no gene match: 9. The germline V gene encodes CDR1 LNHDA and CDR2 SQIVND (reference sequence). The CDR3 DNA is TGTGCCAGTAGTATGTCGAGGACAGGGTCGTATTCACCCCTCCACTTT. This codes for CASSMSRTGSYSPLHF. Supplemented by reference TRBV19 and TRBJ1-6, the full variable domain reads DGGITQSPKYLFRKEGQNVTLSCEQNLNHDAMYWYRQDPGQGLRLIYYSQIVNDFQKGDIAEGYSVSREKKESFPLTVTSAQKNPTAFYLCASSMSRTGSYSPLHFGNGTRLTVT.

This clone was seen only a few times. The gene calls are TRBV4-2 and TRBJ2-3; possibly TRBD2 for D (7 bases). Looked up from germline, CDR1 is LGHNA and CDR2 is YNFKEQ. The CDR3 totals 14 residues. Trimming pared 4 bases from V and 5 bases from J, leaving 13 bases between. CDR3 sequence reads: CASSPGGLRDTQYF. The CDR3 nucleotides read TGTGCCAGCAGCCCCGGGGGGCTAAGAGATACGCAGTATTTT.

There are a few counts of this clone. The chain employs TRBV7-9 and TRBJ1-4; 7 nucleotides line up with TRBD1. This CDR3 is 14 amino acids long. The J segment lost 7 bases and the V segment lost 4 bases, leaving 6 bases of the junction unmatched. The germline V gene has CDR1 SEHNR and CDR2 FQNEAQ (reference sequence). DNA for the CDR3: TGTGCCAGCAGCTCCGACAGGGAGAGTGAAAAACTGTTTTTT. Translation gives CASSSDRESEKLFF.

As to this clone: Sequence at one end of the junction differs from germline and may be a read error. Other DNA sequences in this sample translate to the same CDR3. This chain links TRBV7-8 with TRBJ2-7, with D unclear. The length of the CDR3 is 13 residues. Germline CDR1 is SGHVS and CDR2 is FQNEAQ. The CDR3 DNA follows: TGTGCTAGCAAGGAAAAGCAGGCATACGAGCAGTACTTC. Its protein is CASKEKQAYEQYF.

There are a few counts of this clone. This chain links TRBV30 with TRBJ2-2; tentatively, D is TRBD2 (7 bases). This CDR3 contains 15 residues. V was clipped by 3 bases and J by 5 bases, with 16 bases between them. In germline, CDR1 is GTSNPN, CDR2 SVGIG (reference sequence). As DNA, the CDR3 is TGTGCCTGGAGAAGGGCGGGGGCTGGGACCGGGGAGCTGTTTTTT. Encoded protein: CAWRRAGAGTGELFF. Together with reference TRBV30 and TRBJ2-2, the CDR3 gives the full variable domain: SQTIHQWPATLVQPVGSPLSLECTVEGTSNPNLYWYRQAAGRGLQLLFYSVGIGQISSEVPQNLSASRPQDRQFILSSKKLLLSDSGFYLCAWRRAGAGTGELFFGEGSRLTVL.

The chain recombines TRBV10-3 with TRBJ2-7; 7 positions agree with TRBD1. CDR3 size: 12 residues. Germline assignment: CDR1 ENHRY and CDR2 SYGVKD. Germline trimming cut 6 bases from V and 6 bases from J; bases unmatched to any gene: 5. The CDR3 is CAISDRVGEQYF. CDR3 nucleotides: TGTGCCATCAGCGACAGGGTCGGCGAGCAGTACTTC.

The V and J genes are TRBV5-5 and TRBJ1-1; 8 bases match TRBD1. Looked up from germline, CDR1 is SGHKS and CDR2 is YYEKEE (reference sequence). V shed 4 bases, J shed 2 bases, and the junction held 16 bases outside the gene matches. The CDR3 runs to 18 residues. The CDR3 coding sequence is TGTGCCAGCAGCCCCCTTTCAAATCCAGGGGGCTACAACACTGAAGCTTTCTTT. Residues: CASSPLSNPGGYNTEAFF.

This chain links TRBV4-1 with TRBJ1-6, with TRBD1 as a possible D gene (6 bases). Germline V CDR1 and CDR2: MGHRA, YSYEKL. This CDR3 has 17 residues. The V and J ends lost 4 bases and 0 bases respectively, with 13 bases between them. The CDR3 nucleotides are TGCGCCAGCAGCCTCGACAGGTCCGACTCCTATAATTCACCCCTCCACTTT. This codes for CASSLDRSDSYNSPLHF.

The chain has TRBV5-1 and TRBJ2-7; 7 bases fit TRBD1. Looked up from germline, CDR1 is SGHRS and CDR2 is YFSETQ. Trimming took 1 base from V and 12 from J; bases not matched to a gene: 10. The CDR3 is 13 residues long. In nucleotides, the CDR3 is TGCGCCAGCAGCTTGAGACAGGGCTCATGGTCGTACTTC. Its translation: CASSLRQGSWSYF.

J is TRBJ1-1 and V is TRBV18, with D possibly TRBD1 on 6 matching bases. The V and J ends lost 3 bases and 4 bases respectively, with 15 bases between them. CDR3 length equals 15 residues. Per the germline V gene, CDR1 is KGHSH and CDR2 is LQKENI. The CDR3 nucleotides are TGTGCCAGCTCACCCCCAGGGGTCTTGAGCACTGAAGCTTTCTTT. This codes for CASSPPGVLSTEAFF.

The chain combines TRBV18 with TRBJ2-7; 9 positions agree with TRBD1. Germline loops: CDR1 KGHSH, CDR2 LQKENI. Trimming removed 6 bases from V and 7 bases from J; junction bases left unmatched: 10. There are 14 residues in the CDR3. In nucleotides, the CDR3 is TGTGCCAGCTCTTCGGGACAGGGTTGGGATGAGCAGTACTTC. Its translation: CASSSGQGWDEQYF.

The gene calls are TRBV6-6 and TRBJ1-1; D unresolved. The CDR3 contains 14 residues. Germline CDR1 and CDR2: MNHNY and SVGAGI (reference sequence). Trimming shortened V by 4 bases and J by 6 bases, and 15 bases separated the two germline ends. CDR3 nucleotides: TGTGCCAGCAGTTCCCCCCCGGACGGGGCTGAAGCTTTCTTT. This sequence encodes CASSSPPDGAEAFF.

This chain links TRBV7-2 with TRBJ2-1; D call uncertain. The germline V gene encodes CDR1 SGHTA and CDR2 FQGNSA. The CDR3 is made up of 14 amino acids. The ends were cut back, 2 bases at V and 2 bases at J, with 7 bases in the middle. The CDR3 nucleotides read TGTGCCAGCAGCTTATTAGTTACCTACAATGAGCAGTTCTTC. Its protein is CASSLLVTYNEQFF.

CDR3: CASSVSGMNTEAFF. CDR3 bases: TGTGCCAGCAGCGTATCAGGGATGAACACTGAAGCTTTCTTT. The V gene is TRBV9, the J gene TRBJ1-1; perhaps TRBD1 as D (5 bases). Per germline, CDR1 SGDLS and CDR2 YYNGEE. This CDR3 has 14 residues. Trimming left V 1 base short and J 0 bases short, with 7 bases between.

This chain joins TRBV30 and TRBJ2-1, with 7 nucleotides matching TRBD2. V shed 4 bases, J shed 4 bases, and the junction held 7 bases outside the gene matches. Germline CDR1 and CDR2: GTSNPN and SVGIG (reference sequence). This CDR3 is built from 14 residues. CDR3 in amino acids: CAWTIWGGYNEQFF. CDR3 in DNA: TGTGCCTGGACCATATGGGGGGGTTACAATGAGCAGTTCTTC.

V is TRBV5-1 and J is TRBJ2-5; 13 bases are shared with TRBD2. The germline gives CDR1 SGHRS, CDR2 YFSETQ. The CDR3 is 17 amino acids. J was trimmed by 7 bases and V by 0 bases; bases with no gene match: 9. In DNA form, the CDR3 reads TGCGCCAGCAGCTTGGCCGGTGGACTAGCGGGGGCGGGGACCCAGTACTTC. It encodes CASSLAGGLAGAGTQYF.

This clone has a handful of counts. The rearrangement uses TRBV29-1 and TRBJ1-5; weak D call: TRBD1 (6 bases). This CDR3 comprises 13 residues. The V gene lost 4 bases and the J gene lost 3 bases, with 10 bases spanning the gap. CDR1 is SQVTM, CDR2 ANQGSEA, per germline. DNA of the CDR3: TGCAGCGTTGGGGCAGGGGACAATCAGCCCCAGCATTTT. It specifies CSVGAGDNQPQHF. The full variable domain, in which reference TRBV29-1 and TRBJ1-5 provide the parts outside the CDR3, is SAVISQKPSRDICQRGTSLTIQCQVDSQVTMMFWYRQQPGQSLTLIATANQGSEATYESGFVIDKFPISRPNLTFSTLTVSNMSPEDSSIYLCSVGAGDNQPQHFGDGTRLSIL.

The rearrangement links TRBV6-5 to TRBJ1-1, with 7 bases aligning to TRBD1. CDR1 is MNHEY, CDR2 SVGAGI, per germline. CDR3 size: 15 residues. Trimming cost V 3 bases and J 0 bases; bases outside gene matches: 4. CDR3 amino acids: CASSYFDRVNTEAFF. The CDR3 nucleotides are TGTGCCAGCAGTTATTTCGACAGGGTGAACACTGAAGCTTTCTTT.

The chain links TRBV7-9 to TRBJ1-2, with D possibly being TRBD1 (6 bases). The germline V gene encodes CDR1 SEHNR and CDR2 FQNEAQ (reference sequence). V was trimmed by 5 bases and J by 8 bases, leaving 15 bases between them. CDR3 length equals 13 residues. The CDR3 bases are TGTGCCAGCAGCGATACTCACAGGGCCGGCTACACCTTC. Translated: CASSDTHRAGYTF.

In nucleotides, the CDR3 is TGTGCCAGCAGCCAGGGGGAGGTCGGCACCTTC. Translated, it gives CASSQGEVGTF. The chain uses TRBV7-9 and TRBJ1-2; 7 nucleotides agree with TRBD1. With V trimmed by 5 bases and J by 13 bases, 7 bases remained unmatched. Germline V gene lookup returns CDR1 SEHNR and CDR2 FQNEAQ (reference sequence). The CDR3 is made up of 11 amino acids.

Points on this clone: Other DNA sequences from this sample encode an identical CDR3 as well. The chain combines TRBV6-1 with TRBJ1-5, with TRBD1 identical over 7 bases. The CDR3 covers 14 residues. Germline V gives CDR1 MNHNS, CDR2 SASEGT. Trimming at V came to 6 bases and at J to 4 bases, leaving 6 bases not matched to a gene. The CDR3 loop reads CASRRTGVNQPQHF. In DNA, the CDR3 is TGTGCCAGCAGACGTACAGGGGTTAATCAGCCCCAGCATTTT.

The gene calls are TRBV2 and TRBJ1-6, with 8 bases aligning to TRBD1. V lost 4 bases and J lost 7; bases outside the gene matches: 3. The CDR3 has 14 residues. From germline, CDR1 is SNHLY and CDR2 FYNNEI. The CDR3 coding sequence is TGTGCCAGCAGTGGGTCAGGGGGCAATTCACCCCTCCACTTT. The encoded protein is CASSGSGGNSPLHF.

The gene calls are TRBV11-2 and TRBJ1-6; possibly TRBD1 for D (5 bases). Trimming removed 5 bases from V and 0 bases from J, with 17 bases in between. Germline lookup yields CDR1 SGHAT and CDR2 FQNNGV. The CDR3 consists of 18 residues. CDR3 residues: CASSRRQRSASYNSPLHF. The CDR3, as DNA: TGTGCCAGCAGCCGAAGACAGCGTTCTGCCTCCTATAATTCACCCCTCCACTTT.

The table lists this clone with many counts. V gene TRBV19 combines with J gene TRBJ1-2, with D possibly TRBD1 on 6 matching bases. CDR3 length: 16 residues. Trimming shortened V by 5 bases and J by 5 bases, and 21 bases separated the two germline ends. The germline gives CDR1 LNHDA, CDR2 SQIVND (reference sequence). CDR3 sequence: CASSLSLVDSLYGYTF. In DNA, the CDR3 is TGTGCCAGTAGTCTAAGTCTCGTGGACAGCCTGTATGGCTACACCTTC.

On this clone itself: Other nucleotide sequences from this sample produce the same CDR3. The rearrangement uses TRBV6-1 and TRBJ1-1; TRBD1 might be the D (5 bases). CDR1 MNHNS and CDR2 SASEGT come from the germline V gene. The CDR3 spans 14 residues. V lost 6 bases to trimming and J lost 4 bases, with 15 bases between them. This CDR3 reads CASRQHSRGTEAFF. CDR3 nucleotide sequence: TGTGCCAGCAGACAGCACTCAAGGGGCACTGAAGCTTTCTTT.

This clone was recorded only once. V usage is TRBV19 and J usage is TRBJ2-2; maybe TRBD1 (5 bases). The V end was cut by 5 bases, the J end by 3 bases, with 10 bases between. This CDR3 comprises 14 residues. Germline values: CDR1 LNHDA, CDR2 SQIVND (reference sequence). CDR3 sequence: CASSRAGHTGELFF. CDR3 in DNA: TGTGCCAGTAGTCGGGCAGGGCACACCGGGGAGCTGTTTTTT.

The chain links TRBV6-6 to TRBJ2-5; a possible D gene is TRBD1 (6 bases). Trimming removed 9 bases from V and 7 bases from J, with 12 bases in between. CDR1 is MNHNY and CDR2 is SVGAGI in the germline V gene (reference sequence). The CDR3 is made up of 11 amino acids. DNA of the CDR3: TGTGCCAGTATGGGGGCAGGGACCCAGTACTTC. Translating gives CASMGAGTQYF.